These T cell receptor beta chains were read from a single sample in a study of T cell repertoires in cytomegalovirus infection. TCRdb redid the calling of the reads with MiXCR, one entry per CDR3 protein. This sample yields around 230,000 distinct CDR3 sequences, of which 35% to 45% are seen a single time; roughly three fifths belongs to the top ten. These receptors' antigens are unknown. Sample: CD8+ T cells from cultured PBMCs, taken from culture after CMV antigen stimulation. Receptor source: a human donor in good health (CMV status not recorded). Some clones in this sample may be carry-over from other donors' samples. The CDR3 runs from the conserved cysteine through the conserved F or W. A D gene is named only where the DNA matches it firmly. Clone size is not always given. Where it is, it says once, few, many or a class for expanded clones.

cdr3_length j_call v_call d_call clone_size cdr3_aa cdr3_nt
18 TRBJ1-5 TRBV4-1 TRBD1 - CASSLRTSLGTGNQPQHF TGCGCCAGCAGCCTCCGTACCTCCCTCGGGACAGGCAATCAGCCCCAGCATTTT
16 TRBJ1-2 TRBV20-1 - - CSARDPGQTNNYGYTF TGCAGTGCTAGAGATCCTGGCCAGACAAATAACTATGGCTACACCTTC
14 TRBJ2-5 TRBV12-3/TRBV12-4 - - CATTALRVGETQYF TGTGCCACCACGGCACTCAGGGTGGGGGAGACCCAGTACTTC
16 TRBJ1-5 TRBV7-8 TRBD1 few CASSSPRTGVDQPQHF TGTGCCAGCAGCTCTCCAAGGACAGGGGTGGATCAGCCCCAGCATTTT
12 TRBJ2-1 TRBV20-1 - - CSARRRHNEQFF TGCAGTGCTAGAAGGCGCCACAATGAGCAGTTCTTC
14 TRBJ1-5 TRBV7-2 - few CASSLGVQYQPQHF TGTGCCAGCAGCTTAGGAGTTCAGTATCAGCCCCAGCATTTT
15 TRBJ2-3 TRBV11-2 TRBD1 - CASSRGQGPTDTQYF TGTGCCAGCAGCCGCGGACAGGGACCCACAGATACGCAGTATTTT
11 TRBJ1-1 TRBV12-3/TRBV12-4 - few CASSLSTEAFF TGTGCCAGCAGTCTCTCCACTGAAGCTTTCTTT
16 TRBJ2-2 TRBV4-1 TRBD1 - CASTLGQGAVTGELFF TGCGCCAGCACCTTAGGACAGGGGGCCGTCACCGGGGAGCTGTTTTTT
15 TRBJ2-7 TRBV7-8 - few CASSSTGTKLREQYF TGTGCCAGCAGCTCCACCGGGACAAAACTACGAGAGCAGTACTTC
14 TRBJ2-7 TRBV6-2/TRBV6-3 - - CASIPGPRIDEQYF TGTGCCAGCATCCCCGGGCCTAGGATCGACGAGCAGTACTTC
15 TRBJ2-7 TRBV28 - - CASRMVGTPPYEQYF TGTGCCAGCAGGATGGTCGGGACTCCTCCCTACGAGCAGTACTTC
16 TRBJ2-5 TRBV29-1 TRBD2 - CSVSGLAGLILETQYF TGCAGCGTCTCGGGACTAGCGGGATTGATTTTGGAGACCCAGTACTTC
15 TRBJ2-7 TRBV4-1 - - CASSQESRGPYEQYF TGCGCCAGCAGCCAAGAATCCCGCGGTCCCTACGAGCAGTACTTC
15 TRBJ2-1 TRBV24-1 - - CATSDLEAPGNEQFF TGTGCCACCAGTGATTTGGAGGCCCCGGGGAATGAGCAGTTCTTC
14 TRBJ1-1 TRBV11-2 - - CASSVDSLNTEAFF TGTGCCAGCAGCGTAGACAGCCTGAACACTGAAGCTTTCTTT
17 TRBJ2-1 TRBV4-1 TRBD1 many CASSQDTHRGTYNEQFF TGCGCCAGCAGCCAAGATACCCACAGGGGAACCTACAATGAGCAGTTCTTC
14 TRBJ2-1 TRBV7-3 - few CASSLLADYNEQFF TGTGCCAGCAGCTTGTTAGCGGACTACAATGAGCAGTTCTTC
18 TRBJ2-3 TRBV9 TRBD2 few CASSVGRLAGSSTDTQYF TGTGCCAGCAGCGTAGGAAGGCTAGCGGGGAGTAGCACAGATACGCAGTATTTT
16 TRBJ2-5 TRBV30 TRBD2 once CAWDGGLAGGWETQYF TGTGCCTGGGATGGTGGACTAGCGGGAGGCTGGGAGACCCAGTACTTC
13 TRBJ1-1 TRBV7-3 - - CASSLSPGKEAFF TGTGCCAGCAGCTTAAGCCCGGGGAAGGAAGCTTTCTTT
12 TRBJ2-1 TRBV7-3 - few CASSLMGNEQFF TGTGCCAGCAGCTTAATGGGCAATGAGCAGTTCTTC
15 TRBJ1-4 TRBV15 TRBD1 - CATSRKQGAHLKLFF TGTGCCACCAGCAGAAAACAGGGGGCACACTTAAAACTGTTTTTT
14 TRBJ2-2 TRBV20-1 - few CSAPASGPVGELFF TGCAGTGCCCCAGCGTCTGGCCCCGTAGGGGAGCTGTTTTTT
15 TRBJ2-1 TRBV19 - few CATAEGERSYNEQFF TGTGCCACCGCAGAAGGAGAACGCTCCTACAATGAGCAGTTCTTC
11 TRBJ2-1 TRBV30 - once CAWSVQAWQFF TGTGCCTGGAGTGTACAGGCCTGGCAGTTCTTC
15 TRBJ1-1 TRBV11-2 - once CASSVGGVMNTEAFF TGTGCCAGCAGCGTGGGGGGGGTGATGAACACTGAAGCTTTCTTT
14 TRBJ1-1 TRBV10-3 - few CAISASEGDTEAFF TGTGCCATCAGTGCCTCCGAGGGGGACACTGAAGCTTTCTTT
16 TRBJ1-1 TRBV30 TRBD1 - CAWSNTPSGGGTEAFF TGTGCCTGGAGTAATACCCCGTCAGGGGGAGGAACTGAAGCTTTCTTT
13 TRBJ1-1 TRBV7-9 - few CASSPSGVTEAFF TGTGCCAGCAGCCCCTCAGGGGTAACTGAAGCTTTCTTT
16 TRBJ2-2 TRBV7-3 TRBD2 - CASSSLAGVGFGELFF TGTGCCAGCAGCTCCCTAGCGGGAGTGGGTTTCGGGGAGCTGTTTTTT
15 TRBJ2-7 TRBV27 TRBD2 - CASSFASGGDYEQYF TGTGCCAGCAGTTTCGCGAGCGGGGGAGACTACGAGCAGTACTTC
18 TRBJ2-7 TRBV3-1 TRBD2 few CASSQRAHASGSPYEQYF TGTGCCAGCAGCCAAAGGGCTCACGCTAGCGGGAGTCCGTACGAGCAGTACTTC
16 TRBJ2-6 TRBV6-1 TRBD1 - CASSEAGQVHSNVLTF TGTGCCAGCAGTGAAGCGGGACAGGTCCACTCCAACGTCCTGACTTTC
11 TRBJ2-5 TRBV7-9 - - CASSLSQTQYF TGTGCCAGCAGCTTAAGTCAGACCCAGTACTTC
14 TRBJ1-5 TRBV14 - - CASSPWGAHQPQHF TGTGCCAGCAGCCCATGGGGGGCTCATCAGCCCCAGCATTTT
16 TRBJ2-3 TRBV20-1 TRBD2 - CSAREGLAGPTDTQYF TGCAGTGCTAGAGAGGGCCTAGCGGGACCGACAGATACGCAGTATTTT
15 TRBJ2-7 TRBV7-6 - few CASSFGNRPLDEQYF TGTGCCAGCAGCTTTGGAAACAGACCCCTCGACGAGCAGTACTTC
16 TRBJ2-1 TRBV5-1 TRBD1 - CASMPLSGGPYNEQFF TGCGCCAGCATGCCTTTGTCAGGGGGTCCCTACAATGAGCAGTTCTTC
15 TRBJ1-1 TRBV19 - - CASSTPRREVTEAFF TGTGCCAGTAGTACCCCCCGCAGAGAAGTAACTGAAGCTTTCTTT
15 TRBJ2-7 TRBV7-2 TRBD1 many CASSERTGGRNEQYF TGTGCCAGCAGTGAAAGGACAGGGGGAAGAAACGAGCAGTACTTC
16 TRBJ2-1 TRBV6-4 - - CASSLRQAGSYNEQFF TGTGCCAGCAGTTTGCGACAGGCAGGCTCCTACAATGAGCAGTTCTTC